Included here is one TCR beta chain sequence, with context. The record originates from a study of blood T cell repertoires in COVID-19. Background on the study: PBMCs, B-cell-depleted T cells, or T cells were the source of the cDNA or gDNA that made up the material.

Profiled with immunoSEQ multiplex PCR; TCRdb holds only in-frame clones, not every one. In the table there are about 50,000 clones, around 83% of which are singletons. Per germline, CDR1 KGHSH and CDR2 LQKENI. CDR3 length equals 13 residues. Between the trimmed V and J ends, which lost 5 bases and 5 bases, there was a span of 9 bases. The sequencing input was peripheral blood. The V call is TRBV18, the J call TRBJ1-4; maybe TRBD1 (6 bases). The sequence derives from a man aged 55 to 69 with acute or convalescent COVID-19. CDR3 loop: CASSTGLNEKLFF. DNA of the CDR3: TGTGCCAGCTCAACAGGGTTGAATGAAAAACTGTTTTTT.